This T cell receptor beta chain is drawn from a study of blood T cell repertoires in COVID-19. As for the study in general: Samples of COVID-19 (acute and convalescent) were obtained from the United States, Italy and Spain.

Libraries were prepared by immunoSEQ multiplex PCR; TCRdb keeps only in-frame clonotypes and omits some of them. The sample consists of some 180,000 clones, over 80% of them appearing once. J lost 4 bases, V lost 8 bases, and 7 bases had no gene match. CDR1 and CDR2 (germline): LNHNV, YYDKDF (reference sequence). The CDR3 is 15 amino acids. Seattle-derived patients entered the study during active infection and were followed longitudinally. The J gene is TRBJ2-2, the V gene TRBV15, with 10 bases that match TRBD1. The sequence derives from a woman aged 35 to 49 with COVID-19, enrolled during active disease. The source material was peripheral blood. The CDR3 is CATRPGQGFTGELFF. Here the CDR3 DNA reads TGTGCCACCCGCCCGGGACAGGGGTTCACCGGGGAGCTGTTTTTT.